The clone carrying this TCR beta chain was found once. Its antigen is unidentified. Libraries were prepared by immunoSEQ multiplex PCR; TCRdb keeps only in-frame clonotypes and omits some of them. The sample consists of 2.3 million or so clones, more than 80% of them appearing once. These data originate in a study of shared clonotypes between healthy human individuals. V was trimmed by 4 bases and J by 5 bases, leaving 10 bases between them. The germline CDR1 and CDR2 sequences are MNHNY and SVGAGI (reference sequence). The CDR3 is 13 residues long. Study findings and constraints: Among the subsets, naive ones generally showed larger estimated richness than memory ones. When compared with the clonotypes that were shared by all four sorted-subset donors, the non-shared clonotypes turned out to have lower generation probabilities. Incomplete sequencing of sorted subsets was indicated by rarefaction despite large depth.

The chain links TRBV6-6 to TRBJ2-3; the D gene is possibly TRBD2 (5 bases). The sequenced sample was naive CD4+ T cells from PBMCs. Subset here: CD45RA+ positively selected. The TCR originated in a man aged 18 to 29 in good health. Some clones in this sample may be carry-over from other donors' samples. The CDR3 reads CASSLLEGDTQYF. The CDR3 DNA is TGTGCCAGCAGTTTGCTTGAGGGAGATACGCAGTATTTT.